These T cell receptor beta chains were read from a single sample in a study of tumor-infiltrating lymphocytes in glioblastoma multiforme. One entry per CDR3 protein results from TCRdb running MiXCR on the multiplex PCR reads. This table holds 8,500 to 10,000 distinct CDR3 sequences, 65% to 75% found once. The sequencing sample was made of brain tumor tissue. The receptors here all came from a male donor with glioblastoma. The CDR3 runs from the conserved cysteine through the conserved F or W. A D gene is named only where the DNA matches it firmly. Size is stated for part of the rows, as once, few or many counts, or as a class when the clone is expanded.

v_call	cdr3_length	d_call	j_call	clone_size	cdr3_nt	cdr3_aa
TRBV28	14	-	TRBJ2-7	-	TGTGCCAGCAGTGACAGGAGGTTAGCGTACGAGCAGTACTTC	CASSDRRLAYEQYF
TRBV20-1	12	TRBD1	TRBJ2-7	-	TGCAGTGCTAGGGACAGGGGGCCCGAGCAGTACTTC	CSARDRGPEQYF
TRBV11-2	16	TRBD1	TRBJ2-2	-	TGTGCCAGCACCCCCCGACAGGGAGATGGCACCGGGGAGCTGTTTTTT	CASTPRQGDGTGELFF
TRBV11-2	14	-	TRBJ1-4	-	TGTGCCAGCAGTCTCATTACTTCTAATGAAAAACTGTTTTTT	CASSLITSNEKLFF
TRBV20-1	12	-	TRBJ2-3	-	TGCAGTGCTAGTCCCCGCACAGATACGCAGTATTTT	CSASPRTDTQYF
TRBV11-1	19	-	TRBJ2-1	-	TGTGCCAGCAGCTCCCCCGGGCAGGTGTCTAAGTCGTCCTACAATGAGCAGTTCTTC	CASSSPGQVSKSSYNEQFF
TRBV14	14	TRBD1	TRBJ2-7	few	TGTGCCACCAGACAGGGGGTTGTCGGCTACGAGCAGTACTTC	CATRQGVVGYEQYF
TRBV2	16	-	TRBJ2-5	-	TGTGCCAGCAGTGAAGACCCGACCGTAAACCATGAGACCCAGTACTTC	CASSEDPTVNHETQYF
TRBV6-1	14	-	TRBJ1-1	medium-sized	TGTGCCAGCACCATCCCTTTGTTGAACACTGAAGCTTTCTTT	CASTIPLLNTEAFF
TRBV3-1	13	-	TRBJ2-7	-	TGTGCCAGCAGCCGTACGGGACACTACGAGCAGTACTTC	CASSRTGHYEQYF
TRBV12-3/TRBV12-4	14	TRBD1	TRBJ1-4	-	TGTGCCAGCAGCGGGGACAGGGGACGGGAAAAACTGTTTTTT	CASSGDRGREKLFF
TRBV6-1	12	-	TRBJ2-3	few	TGTGCCAGTTGGGACCCCACAGATACGCAGTATTTT	CASWDPTDTQYF
TRBV11-1	14	-	TRBJ2-3	-	TGTGCCTGCAGCTTAGGGCGGGTTACAGATACCCACTATTTT	CACSLGRVTDTHYF
TRBV12-3/TRBV12-4	13	TRBD1	TRBJ1-5	once	TGTGCCAGCAATGCGACAGGGATGGTGCCCCAGCATTTC	CASNATGMVPQHF
TRBV4-1	17	TRBD1	TRBJ1-3	-	TGCGCCAGCAGCCAAGAGAGGGGACAGGGTGGCCGAAACACCATATATTTT	CASSQERGQGGRNTIYF
TRBV6-5	14	TRBD1	TRBJ1-4	-	TGTGCCAGTAGGCAGGGGGAAGGTGATGAAAAACTGTTTTTT	CASRQGEGDEKLFF
TRBV7-3	15	TRBD2	TRBJ2-3	-	TGTGCCAGCAGCCTCGTGACTAGCGGGAGAGGTATGCAGTATTTT	CASSLVTSGRGMQYF
TRBV30	13	-	TRBJ1-3	many	TGTGCCTGGAGTGTGGGAGGGGGAAACACCATATATTTT	CAWSVGGGNTIYF
TRBV9	17	TRBD2	TRBJ2-2	many	TGTGCCAGCAGCGTATGGCGGGAGGGCCCGAACACCGGGGAGCTGTTTTTT	CASSVWREGPNTGELFF
TRBV11-2	16	TRBD2	TRBJ2-5	-	TGTGCCAGCAGCCACTTAGCGGGAGGGTCTGTGAAGACCCAGTACTTC	CASSHLAGGSVKTQYF
TRBV5-6	16	-	TRBJ2-6	-	TGTGCCAGCAGCTTTTTCGGGGGCTCTGGGGCCAACGTCCTGACTTTC	CASSFFGGSGANVLTF
TRBV5-4	18	TRBD2	TRBJ2-7	-	TGTGCCAGCATCTTACCCGGGACTAGCGGATCCTATTGGGTGAAGCAGTACTTC	CASILPGTSGSYWVKQYF
TRBV5-1	12	-	TRBJ1-1	many	TGCGCCAGCAGCTTGGAGGGGGCTGAAGCTTTCTTT	CASSLEGAEAFF
TRBV12-3/TRBV12-4	12	-	TRBJ2-2	-	-	CASSSSTGELFF
TRBV10-2	15	-	TRBJ1-2	-	TGCGCCAGCAGTACGGATCGTCGGACTGGATATGGCTACACCTTC	CASSTDRRTGYGYTF
TRBV25-1	17	-	TRBJ2-2	medium-sized	TGTGCCAGCAGTGCCCAAGAAGGGCGCCTTGGCACCGGGGAGCTGTTTTTT	CASSAQEGRLGTGELFF
TRBV11-2	14	-	TRBJ2-3	-	TGTGTCAGCAGCTTACTAGCAGGGGAAGACACGCAATATTTT	CVSSLLAGEDTQYF
TRBV7-9	14	-	TRBJ1-1	-	TGTGCCAGCAGTTTACGGAGGAAAAAGCCTGAAGCTTTCTTT	CASSLRRKKPEAFF